The rows below give T cell receptor beta chains drawn from one sample of a study of blood T cell repertoires in COVID-19. Using immunoSEQ multiplex PCR, the repertoire was profiled, and TCRdb retains in-frame clones only, with some absent. The profile shows 300,000 to 400,000 clones, 88% of them singletons. Sample: peripheral blood. All receptors come from a woman in her sixties or seventies with COVID-19, enrolled during active disease. The CDR3 runs from the conserved cysteine through the conserved F or W. The D gene is left open where the match is weak. Some rows have no size entry. The others give once, few or many, or a class for an expanded clone.

cdr3_aa	clone_size	v_call	d_call	j_call
CASAIGMNTEAFF	NA	TRBV12-3/TRBV12-4	NA	TRBJ1-1
CASSRPGQTEQFF	NA	TRBV7-2	NA	TRBJ2-1
CASSTSTGVGYEQYF	NA	TRBV19	TRBD1	TRBJ2-7
CASSFDRYEQYF	once	TRBV5-1	NA	TRBJ2-7
CATSRGDSGGETQYF	NA	TRBV15	TRBD2	TRBJ2-5
CASGSTPSGATSSYNEQFF	NA	TRBV12-5	TRBD2	TRBJ2-1
CASSKVGTGHLYNSPLHF	few	TRBV21-1	NA	TRBJ1-6
CASSDSTPPIQYF	few	TRBV2	NA	TRBJ2-4
CASSSRGYEQYF	NA	TRBV12-3/TRBV12-4	NA	TRBJ2-7
CSVVVRTGEEGQPQHF	NA	TRBV29-1	TRBD1	TRBJ1-5
CASSPNADRPLYGYTF	NA	TRBV19	NA	TRBJ1-2
CSVEDVEKLFF	once	TRBV29-1	NA	TRBJ1-4
CASSFGTTNQPQHF	NA	TRBV5-6	NA	TRBJ1-5
CASGEASPYEQYF	NA	TRBV6-5	NA	TRBJ2-7